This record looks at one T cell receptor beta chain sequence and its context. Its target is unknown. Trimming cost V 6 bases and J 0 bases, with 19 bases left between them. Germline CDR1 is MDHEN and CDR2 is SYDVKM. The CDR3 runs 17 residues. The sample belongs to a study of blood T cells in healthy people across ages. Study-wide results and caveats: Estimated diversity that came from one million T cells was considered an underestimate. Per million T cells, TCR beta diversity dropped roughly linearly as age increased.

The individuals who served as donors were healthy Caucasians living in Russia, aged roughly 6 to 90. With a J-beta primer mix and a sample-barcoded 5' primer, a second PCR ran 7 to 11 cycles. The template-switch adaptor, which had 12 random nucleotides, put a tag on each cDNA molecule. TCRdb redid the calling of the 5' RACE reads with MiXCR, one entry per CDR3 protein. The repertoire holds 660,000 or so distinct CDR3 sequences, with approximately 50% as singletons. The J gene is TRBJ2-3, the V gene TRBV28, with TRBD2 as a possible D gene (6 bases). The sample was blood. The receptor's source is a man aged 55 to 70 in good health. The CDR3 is CASSPPTGVRSTDTQYF. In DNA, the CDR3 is TGTGCCAGCAGCCCCCCGACGGGGGTAAGGAGCACAGATACGCAGTATTTT.